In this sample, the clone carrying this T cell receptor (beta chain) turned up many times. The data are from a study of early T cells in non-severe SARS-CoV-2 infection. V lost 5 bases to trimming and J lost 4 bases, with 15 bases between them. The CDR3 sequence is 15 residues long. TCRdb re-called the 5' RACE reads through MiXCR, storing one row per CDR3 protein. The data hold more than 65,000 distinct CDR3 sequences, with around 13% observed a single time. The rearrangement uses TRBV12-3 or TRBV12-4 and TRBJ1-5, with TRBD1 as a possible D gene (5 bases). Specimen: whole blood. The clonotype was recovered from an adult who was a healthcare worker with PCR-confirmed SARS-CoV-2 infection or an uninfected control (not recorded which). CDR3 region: CASSPGLYSNQPQHF. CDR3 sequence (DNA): TGTGCCAGCAGTCCGGGACTATATTCTAATCAGCCCCAGCATTTT.